This T cell receptor beta chain originates from a study of blood T cell dynamics during melanoma immunotherapy. For this clone: Its matching antigen is unknown.

Noted time point: week 3, after first cycle of checkpoint inhibitor. Blood was drawn before treatment and at week 3 after checkpoint blockade. DNA loading was fixed at roughly 360 ng for all bulk PBMC samples. Sequencing used immunoSEQ multiplex PCR; TCRdb keeps in-frame clones, though not all of them. This table has roughly 6,000 clones, around 90% appearing once. Whole-study findings and limits: It remained unknown if the driving T cell clones were melanoma-specific.

The TCR originated in a human donor with melanoma. This sample comprised blood, obtained from a patient treated with checkpoint blockade.

CDR3 coding DNA: TGCGCCAGCAGCCGAGCTATTCGGCCTAATGGCTACACCTTC. This encodes CASSRAIRPNGYTF. The chain employs TRBV4-1 and TRBJ1-2; D gene unclear. The germline V gene encodes CDR1 MGHRA and CDR2 YSYEKL. The CDR3 runs to 14 residues. Trimming cost V 4 bases and J 6 bases, with 15 bases left between them.